This TCR beta chain was sequenced for a study of cytotoxic CD8 clonotypes in ibrutinib-treated CLL. Germline V gives CDR1 SGHTA, CDR2 FQGNSA. The CDR3 sequence is 14 residues long. Trimming took 1 base from V and 5 from J; bases not matched to a gene: 1. Study-wide results and limits: There were differences in sampling times between sustained-remission and progressing patients.

Points on this clone: No antigen is known for it.

Assay: immunoSEQ multiplex PCR; the TCRdb copy retains only in-frame clones and omits some. This table has tens of thousands of clones, around 63% appearing once. This chain connects TRBV7-2 to TRBJ2-5; TRBD2 agrees at 10 bases. The origin of this receptor is a human donor with chronic lymphocytic leukemia. The sequences come from PBMCs, collected after 24 months of ibrutinib treatment. The DNA of the CDR3 is TGTGCCAGCAGCTTAGGAGCGGGGGGGGAGACCCAGTACTTC. It codes for CASSLGAGGETQYF.